A selection of T cell receptor beta chains follows, all from one sample in a study of OX40 agonist ivuxolimab in advanced cancers. The data were produced by immunoSEQ multiplex PCR, yet TCRdb's version contains in-frame clones alone and is incomplete. The table lists more than 55,000 clones, around 88% of them singletons. This material consisted of CD4+ or CD8+ T cells sorted from blood, taken in a trial of the OX40 agonist ivuxolimab. These receptors were obtained from an adult with an advanced solid tumor such as melanoma, head and neck, liver or kidney cancer. CDR3s include the opening cysteine and the closing phenylalanine or tryptophan. Each record gives: V gene, clone size, D gene, J gene, CDR3 protein, CDR3 DNA. The D gene is left open where the match is weak. A row's size may be missing; if present it is once, few, many or a size class.

>TRBV5-4|few|TRBD1|TRBJ1-2
CASSPPTGWGGYTF
TGTGCCAGCAGCCCACCGACAGGGTGGGGAGGCTACACCTTC
>TRBV5-1|NA|NA|TRBJ2-1
CASSFISGAGLNNEQFF
TGCGCCAGCAGCTTTATCTCTGGAGCAGGGTTAAACAATGAGCAGTTCTTC
>TRBV6-1|few|NA|TRBJ2-1
CASKPQGAGGDEQFF
TGTGCCAGCAAGCCACAGGGGGCCGGGGGGGATGAGCAGTTCTTC
>TRBV6-4|NA|TRBD1|TRBJ2-7
CASSSGQTYEQYF
TGTGCCAGCAGCTCGGGACAGACCTACGAGCAGTACTTC
>TRBV25-1|NA|NA|TRBJ2-5
CASSESEGVEETQYF
TGTGCCAGCAGTGAATCTGAGGGAGTAGAAGAGACCCAGTACTTC
>TRBV4-1|NA|TRBD1|TRBJ2-5
CASSQGDSLIGQETQYF
TGCGCCAGCAGCCAAGGGGACAGTCTAATCGGCCAAGAGACCCAGTACTTC
>TRBV10-3|NA|TRBD2|TRBJ2-2
CAISEALAGPNTGELFF
TGTGCCATCAGTGAGGCCCTAGCGGGGCCGAACACCGGGGAGCTGTTTTTT
>TRBV28|NA|NA|TRBJ1-3
CASSFIRGSGNTIYF
TGTGCCAGCAGTTTTATCAGAGGCTCTGGAAACACCATATATTTT
>TRBV7-9|few|NA|TRBJ1-1
CASNRDGSTEAFF
TGTGCCAGCAACCGCGACGGGAGCACTGAAGCTTTCTTT
>TRBV5-5|NA|TRBD1|TRBJ2-7
CASSLGPGGSYEQYF
TGTGCCAGCAGCTTGGGGCCAGGGGGCTCCTACGAGCAGTACTTC
>TRBV27|NA|TRBD2|TRBJ2-7
CASRGSGRGWGEQYF
TGTGCCAGCAGAGGTAGCGGGAGAGGATGGGGGGAGCAGTACTTC